These 30 T cell receptor beta chains share one sample of origin, sequenced in a study of cytomegalovirus exposure and HLA in healthy donors. Primers: 60 Vbeta forward and 13 Jbeta reverse. Clones were sequenced by immunoSEQ multiplex PCR, and TCRdb holds only the in-frame ones, with some missing. The repertoire holds about 190,000 clones, with less than 90% as singletons. Sequencing used PBMCs. Every receptor here comes from a boy under 18 in good health and CMV-seronegative.

The chain has TRBV19 and TRBJ1-2; D is unresolved. The CDR3 loop spans 13 amino acids. The V end lost 7 bases, the J end lost 6 bases, and 15 bases lay between the germline ends. CDR1 and CDR2 (germline): LNHDA, SQIVND (reference sequence). The CDR3 DNA reads TGTGCCAGTACGAGGACGGGGAGGGATGGCTACACCTTC. Residues: CASTRTGRDGYTF.

V gene TRBV9 combines with J gene TRBJ1-1; TRBD1 is a possible D gene (5 bases). CDR1 and CDR2 from the germline V gene are SGDLS and YYNGEE. CDR3 length: 14 residues. Trimming took 0 bases from V and 10 from J, leaving 16 bases between them. The DNA of the CDR3 is TGTGCCAGCAGCGTAGAGGTAACAGGAGAGGCAGCTTTCTTT. This sequence encodes CASSVEVTGEAAFF.

The rearrangement uses TRBV6-6 and TRBJ2-1; D gene ambiguous. Germline lookup yields CDR1 MNHNY and CDR2 SVGAGI (reference sequence). The CDR3 has 13 amino acids. The V end was cut by 2 bases, the J end by 9 bases, with 11 bases between. The DNA of the CDR3 is TGTGCCAGCAGTTACGCGGTTTCTGGTGAGCAGTTCTTC. This gives the protein CASSYAVSGEQFF.

The gene calls are TRBV9 and TRBJ1-1, with D tentatively TRBD1 (6 bases). Germline V gives CDR1 SGDLS, CDR2 YYNGEE. This CDR3 comprises 15 residues. V was cut by 5 bases and J by 4 bases, with 18 bases left in between. This CDR3 is CASRAGVGGATEAFF. In nucleotides, the CDR3 is TGTGCCAGCAGGGCGGGGGTAGGGGGGGCCACTGAAGCTTTCTTT.

The gene calls are TRBV7-3 and TRBJ2-5, with 10 positions matching TRBD1. There are 17 residues in the CDR3. The germline CDR1 and CDR2 sequences are SGHTA and FQGTGA. J was trimmed by 5 bases and V by 0 bases; bases with no gene match: 9. CDR3 loop: CASSLTGQGWLRETQYF. CDR3 nucleotide sequence: TGTGCCAGCAGCTTAACGGGACAGGGGTGGCTTAGGGAGACCCAGTACTTC.

The chain recombines TRBV5-4 with TRBJ1-2; 8 positions agree with TRBD1. The germline V gene has CDR1 SGHNT and CDR2 YYREEE (reference sequence). V gave up 5 bases and J gave up 7 bases; unmatched junction bases: 10. CDR3 size: 14 residues. The CDR3 DNA follows: TGTGCCAGCAGACCCGGACAGGGAGTTTTTGGCTACACCTTC. It translates to CASRPGQGVFGYTF.

The chain has TRBV2 and TRBJ1-4; no reliable D call. The length of the CDR3 is 15 residues. Germline assignment: CDR1 SNHLY and CDR2 FYNNEI. The V end was cut by 2 bases, the J end by 3 bases, with 10 bases between. The CDR3 nucleotides are TGTGCCAGCAGTGAATCCCCGTCGGCTAATGAAAAACTGTTTTTT. Protein product: CASSESPSANEKLFF.

The gene calls are TRBV21-1 and TRBJ1-1; TRBD1 is taken as the D call from the table, unchecked against the DNA. TRBV21-1 constitutes a pseudogene. The CDR3 covers 18 residues. CDR3 sequence (DNA): TGTGCCAGCAGCAAAGCCCATGGGTGGGGGCAAACGAACACTGAAGCTTTCTTT. Protein product: CASSKAHGWGQTNTEAFF.

The chain has TRBV6-1 and TRBJ2-1, with TRBD2 matching 10 bases. Germline CDR1 and CDR2: MNHNS and SASEGT. The trim removed 1 base at V and 3 bases at J, leaving 6 bases unmatched. The CDR3 extends over 17 amino acids. CDR3 region: CASSEEAGGPIYNEQFF. The DNA of the CDR3 is TGTGCCAGCAGTGAAGAAGCGGGAGGGCCTATCTACAATGAGCAGTTCTTC.

The gene calls are TRBV27 and TRBJ2-7; no reliable D call. Germline V lookup: CDR1 MNHEY, CDR2 SMNVEV (reference sequence). V was trimmed by 3 bases and J by 4 bases, leaving 7 bases between them. The CDR3 has 12 amino acids. The CDR3: CASSFSGYEQYF. Here the CDR3 DNA reads TGTGCCAGCAGTTTCTCGGGTTACGAGCAGTACTTC.

The chain is built from TRBV9 and TRBJ2-5, with D possibly being TRBD2 (7 bases). V was trimmed by 0 bases and J by 5 bases, leaving 11 bases between them. Germline loops: CDR1 SGDLS, CDR2 YYNGEE. The CDR3 runs to 14 residues. The CDR3 DNA reads TGTGCCAGCAGCGTAGTAGGGGGGGAGGAGACCCAGTACTTC. Its translation is CASSVVGGEETQYF. Based on the CDR3 plus reference TRBV9 and TRBJ2-5, the full variable domain is DSGVTQTPKHLITATGQRVTLRCSPRSGDLSVYWYQQSLDQGLQFLIQYYNGEERAKGNILERFSAQQFPDLHSELNLSSLELGDSALYFCASSVVGGEETQYFGPGTRLLVL.

This clone appeared once. The V and J genes are TRBV7-9 and TRBJ1-1; TRBD1 is a possible D gene (5 bases). This CDR3 region has 13 residues. The V gene's germline CDR1 is SEHNR and CDR2 FQNEAQ (reference sequence). Deletions cut 3 bases from V and 6 bases from J, with 11 bases between. The CDR3 protein is CASSFRQKAEAFF. CDR3 DNA sequence: TGTGCCAGCAGCTTTAGACAGAAGGCTGAAGCTTTCTTT.

The chain couples TRBV5-1 to TRBJ1-5; TRBD1 aligns across 8 bases. Unmatched junction bases numbered 6, after V lost 4 bases and J lost 9 bases. CDR1 and CDR2 (germline): SGHRS, YFSETQ. There are 13 residues in the CDR3. The CDR3: CASSQDRVSPQHF. As DNA, the CDR3 is TGCGCCAGCAGCCAGGACAGGGTCTCGCCCCAGCATTTT. Combining the CDR3 with reference TRBV5-1 and TRBJ1-5 gives the whole variable domain KAGVTQTPRYLIKTRGQQVTLSCSPISGHRSVSWYQQTPGQGLQFLFEYFSETQRNKGNFPGRFSGRQFSNSRSEMNVSTLELGDSALYLCASSQDRVSPQHFGDGTRLSIL.

In this sample, this clone turned up once. This chain uses TRBV5-1 with TRBJ2-7, with D possibly matching TRBD1 (6 bases). Trimming shortened V by 4 bases and J by 3 bases, and 11 bases separated the two germline ends. CDR1 is SGHRS, CDR2 YFSETQ, per germline. The CDR3 consists of 13 residues. The CDR3 DNA follows: TGCGCCAGCAGCCCGGACAGTTTCTACGAGCAGTACTTC. Encoded protein: CASSPDSFYEQYF.

This chain connects TRBV5-1 to TRBJ1-2; unclear D gene. The germline gives CDR1 SGHRS, CDR2 YFSETQ. The CDR3 has 13 amino acids. V shed 1 base and J shed 3 bases, with 7 bases lying between them. The CDR3: CASSLSPDYGYTF. CDR3 DNA: TGCGCCAGCAGCTTGTCACCGGACTATGGCTACACCTTC.

The rearrangement uses TRBV6-1 and TRBJ1-1; 8 bases align to TRBD1. The CDR3 is made up of 15 amino acids. The V gene's germline CDR1 is MNHNS and CDR2 SASEGT. V shed 4 bases, J shed 10 bases, and the junction held 14 bases outside the gene matches. The CDR3 nucleotides read TGTGCCAGCAGTGTGTTGGCCTCAGGGGGCTACCGAGCTTTCTTT. Translated, it gives CASSVLASGGYRAFF.

This clone has a single count. The genes are TRBV15 and TRBJ2-7; unclear D gene. The V and J ends lost 1 base and 3 bases respectively, with 7 bases between them. The CDR3 is 13 amino acids. The germline gives CDR1 LNHNV, CDR2 YYDKDF (reference sequence). The CDR3 DNA reads as TGTGCCACCAGCAGAGCGCTATTCTACGAGCAGTACTTC. Encoded protein: CATSRALFYEQYF.

J is TRBJ2-1 and V is TRBV7-9; no reliable D call. V was pared by 5 bases and J by 8 bases, with 16 bases between. Germline V lookup: CDR1 SEHNR, CDR2 FQNEAQ (reference sequence). This CDR3 is built from 14 residues. CDR3 bases: TGTGCCAGCAGCCCCCCCAAGTCCTCGGATGAGCAGTTCTTC. Translated: CASSPPKSSDEQFF.

In this sample, this clone turned up once. The CDR3 sequence is CAISESLPLPGGHEQYF. The CDR3 coding sequence is TGTGCCATCAGTGAGTCGCTCCCCCTGCCAGGGGGCCACGAGCAGTACTTC. V is TRBV10-3 and J is TRBJ2-7; TRBD1 matches 8 bases. The CDR3 covers 17 residues. Germline assignment: CDR1 ENHRY and CDR2 SYGVKD. The V and J ends lost 0 bases and 5 bases, in that order; junction bases with no gene match: 12.

The chain couples TRBV7-6 to TRBJ2-7, with 12 bases fitting TRBD2. The J segment lost 0 bases and the V segment lost 1 base, leaving 7 bases of the junction unmatched. This CDR3 has 18 residues. Looked up from germline, CDR1 is SGHVS and CDR2 is FNYEAQ. This CDR3 reads CASSLETSGRIVSYEQYF. The CDR3 DNA reads as TGTGCCAGCAGCTTAGAAACTAGCGGGAGGATAGTCTCCTACGAGCAGTACTTC.

The gene calls are TRBV30 and TRBJ2-3; D might be TRBD2 (5 bases). CDR1 and CDR2 from the germline V gene are GTSNPN and SVGIG (reference sequence). Trimming took 4 bases from V and 9 from J, leaving 11 bases between them. CDR3 length equals 11 residues. The CDR3 nucleotides are TGTGCCTGGACCCTAGCCCAAACGCAGTATTTT. Its translation: CAWTLAQTQYF.

The chain couples TRBV7-3 to TRBJ2-5; 8 bases line up with TRBD2. This CDR3 is 14 amino acids long. CDR1 SGHTA and CDR2 FQGTGA come from the germline V gene. Trimming removed 5 bases from V and 5 bases from J; junction bases left unmatched: 7. CDR3: CASSPTSERETQYF. The CDR3 DNA reads TGTGCCAGCAGCCCGACTAGCGAGAGGGAGACCCAGTACTTC. Variable domain in full (rest from reference TRBV7-3 and TRBJ2-5): GAGVSQTPSNKVTEKGKYVELRCDPISGHTALYWYRQSLGQGPEFLIYFQGTGAADDSGLPNDRFFAVRPEGSVSTLKIQRTERGDSAVYLCASSPTSERETQYFGPGTRLLVL.

The chain employs TRBV5-4 and TRBJ2-3; 7 bases line up with TRBD2. Germline V CDR1 and CDR2: SGHNT, YYREEE (reference sequence). The trim removed 5 bases at V and 5 bases at J, leaving 8 bases unmatched. The CDR3 loop spans 14 amino acids. The CDR3 reads CASRTGTTRDTQYF. CDR3 in DNA: TGTGCCAGCAGGACCGGGACTACCAGAGATACGCAGTATTTT.

The rearrangement joins TRBV5-4 to TRBJ2-2, with a tentative D call TRBD2 (5 bases). The germline V gene has CDR1 SGHNT and CDR2 YYREEE (reference sequence). Trimming stripped 0 bases from V and 0 bases from J, with 9 bases between. This CDR3 contains 16 residues. The chain's CDR3 is CASSLGGFANTGELFF. In DNA, the CDR3 is TGTGCCAGCAGCTTGGGCGGGTTCGCGAACACCGGGGAGCTGTTTTTT. The variable domain in full, with the rest retrieved from reference TRBV5-4 and TRBJ2-2, is ETGVTQSPTHLIKTRGQQVTLRCSSQSGHNTVSWYQQALGQGPQFIFQYYREEENGRGNFPPRFSGLQFPNYSSELNVNALELDDSALYLCASSLGGFANTGELFFGEGSRLTVL.

This chain uses TRBV2 with TRBJ2-1, with D perhaps matching TRBD2 (7 bases). The CDR3 contains 14 residues. Trimming took off 9 bases at V and 5 bases at J, with 17 bases between the two ends. Germline assignment: CDR1 SNHLY and CDR2 FYNNEI. In DNA, the CDR3 is TGTGCCAGAGTTCAGGGGAGGGGAAACAATGAGCAGTTCTTC. It encodes CARVQGRGNNEQFF.

The count of this clone is one. This chain uses TRBV5-6 with TRBJ1-1; D is uncertain. CDR3 length equals 14 residues. V gave up 2 bases and J gave up 0 bases, with 8 bases separating them. Looked up from germline, CDR1 is SGHDT and CDR2 is YYEEEE. The CDR3 sequence is CASSFTALNTEAFF. The CDR3, as DNA: TGTGCCAGCAGCTTCACAGCCTTGAACACTGAAGCTTTCTTT.

V usage is TRBV19 and J usage is TRBJ1-1, with D possibly being TRBD1 (5 bases). V lost 7 bases and J 1 base, leaving 13 bases between the germline ends. This CDR3 spans 14 amino acids. Germline V lookup: CDR1 LNHDA, CDR2 SQIVND (reference sequence). In DNA, the CDR3 is TGTGCCAGTACCCCTCGGAGGGGGAACACTGAAGCTTTCTTT. Translating gives CASTPRRGNTEAFF.

The gene calls are TRBV6-5 and TRBJ2-7, with D maybe TRBD2 (5 bases). The CDR3 sequence is 13 residues long. Germline V gene data show CDR1 as MNHEY and CDR2 as SVGAGI. Trimming removed 2 bases from V and 4 bases from J, with 9 bases in between. The CDR3 sequence: CASSYTGSYEQYF. CDR3 nucleotides: TGTGCCAGCAGTTACACGGGGTCGTACGAGCAGTACTTC.

V is TRBV28 and J is TRBJ2-2; 7 positions match TRBD1. CDR1 is MDHEN, CDR2 SYDVKM, per germline. The CDR3 loop spans 14 amino acids. Trimming removed 6 bases from V and 6 bases from J; junction bases left unmatched: 7. CDR3 loop: CASRYPDRAGELFF. For the CDR3, the DNA is TGTGCCAGCAGGTACCCAGACAGGGCCGGGGAGCTGTTTTTT. Full variable domain (missing parts from reference TRBV28 and TRBJ2-2): DVKVTQSSRYLVKRTGEKVFLECVQDMDHENMFWYRQDPGLGLRLIYFSYDVKMKEKGDIPEGYSVSREKKERFSLILESASTNQTSMYLCASRYPDRAGELFFGEGSRLTVL.

This rearrangement joins TRBV4-3 to TRBJ2-3; 10 nucleotides agree with TRBD2. The CDR3 extends over 16 amino acids. V was clipped by 1 base and J by 1 base; unmatched bases: 2. Germline V gene data show CDR1 as LGHNA and CDR2 as YSLEER. The DNA of the CDR3 is TGCGCCAGCAGCCAAGCCCTAGCGGGGGGCACAGATACGCAGTATTTT. Amino acid sequence: CASSQALAGGTDTQYF.